This T cell receptor beta chain appears in the sequencing data of a study of blood T cell repertoires in COVID-19. In the study overall: Sites in the United States, Italy and Spain provided acute and convalescent COVID-19 samples. T cells, B-cell-depleted T cells, or PBMCs provided the cDNA or gDNA that served as material.

The trim removed 4 bases at V and 2 bases at J, leaving 7 bases unmatched. The germline gives CDR1 MDHEN, CDR2 SYDVKM. The CDR3 runs to 15 residues. In the original processing: By means of reference gene primer amplification, nucleated cell counts were estimated. Data came from immunoSEQ multiplex PCR; TCRdb stores just in-frame clones and leaves some out. The V and J calls and the clone size are those of that table, but D and trimming were determined from the DNA. The sample holds a few hundred thousand clones, around nine tenths seen once. The sample taken for sequencing was peripheral blood. The TCR sequence derives from a woman aged 60-75 years with acute or convalescent COVID-19. This rearrangement joins TRBV28 to TRBJ2-5; 7 nucleotides align to TRBD1. The CDR3 loop is CASSSRDSSQETQYF. CDR3 bases: TGTGCCAGCAGTTCTAGGGACAGCTCGCAAGAGACCCAGTACTTC.